The rows below give T cell receptor beta chains drawn from one sample of a study of memory CD4+ T cells and cytomegalovirus serostatus. Profiled with immunoSEQ multiplex PCR; TCRdb holds only in-frame clones, not every one. The profile shows tens of thousands of clones, more than 75% of them singletons. The material sequenced was memory CD4+ T cells from blood. The receptors originated from an adult in good health and CMV-seronegative. The CDR3 runs from the conserved cysteine through the conserved F or W. Fields, in order: J gene, D gene, clone size, V gene, CDR3 DNA, CDR3 protein. A D gene is named only where the DNA matches it firmly. For some rows the clone size is stated as once, few or many, or as a class when expanded; others skip it.

>TRBJ1-5|NA|NA|TRBV30
TGTGCCTGGAGCGACCGATACCAGCCCCAGCATTTT
CAWSDRYQPQHF
>TRBJ2-6|TRBD1|few|TRBV7-9
TGTGCCAGCAGCTTAGCGCGAGTGGGACAGGGGGCCAACGTCCTGACTTTC
CASSLARVGQGANVLTF
>TRBJ1-1|TRBD1|NA|TRBV5-1
TGCGCCAGCAGCGCCGGGACAGGGGTTAACACTGAAGCTTTCTTT
CASSAGTGVNTEAFF
>TRBJ2-7|NA|NA|TRBV28
TGTGCCAGCAGTGTCAGGGCCTACGAGCAGTACTTC
CASSVRAYEQYF
>TRBJ1-1|NA|NA|TRBV25-1
TGTGCCAGCAGTCCCTTAGGGGGGCGCGGATCGACTGAAGCTTTCTTT
CASSPLGGRGSTEAFF
>TRBJ2-2|TRBD2|few|TRBV6-1
TGTGCCAGCAGGGACGTGACCGGGGGGACCGGGGAGCTGTTTTTT
CASRDVTGGTGELFF
>TRBJ2-3|TRBD1|NA|TRBV28
TGTGCCAGCAGTTTACCACGGACAGGGTTAGCAGATACGCAGTATTTT
CASSLPRTGLADTQYF
>TRBJ1-4|NA|NA|TRBV11-2
TGTGCCAGCAGCCTCAGGGCCTTTAATGAAAAACTGTTTTTT
CASSLRAFNEKLFF
>TRBJ2-7|NA|NA|TRBV7-2
TGTGCCAGCAGCCCTAGGGCAGCAACCTACGAGCAGTACTTC
CASSPRAATYEQYF
>TRBJ1-4|NA|NA|TRBV28
TGTGCCAGCAGTTTGACGAGGGTATCGGCTAATGAAAAACTGTTTTTT
CASSLTRVSANEKLFF
>TRBJ1-3|TRBD1|NA|TRBV4-3
TGCGCCAGCAGCCTCGGGACAGGAGGTTCGCTCTCTGGAAACACCATATATTTT
CASSLGTGGSLSGNTIYF
>TRBJ1-1|TRBD1|NA|TRBV2
TGTGCCAGCAGTGTGGGGACAGGGGGCCTAACTGAAGCTTTCTTT
CASSVGTGGLTEAFF
>TRBJ2-7|TRBD2|NA|TRBV7-9
TGTGCCAGCAGCTTAGTCGGTAGCGGGTTGGACGAGCAGTACTTC
CASSLVGSGLDEQYF
>TRBJ2-3|NA|NA|TRBV14
TGTGCCAGCAGCCCGTTGGACAGCACAGATACGCAGTATTTT
CASSPLDSTDTQYF
>TRBJ2-3|TRBD1|NA|TRBV15
TGTGCCACCAGCAGCGCCGGGACGGACAGGGATACGCAGTATTTT
CATSSAGTDRDTQYF
>TRBJ1-1|NA|NA|TRBV5-1
TGCGCCAGCAGCCCCCTGAATGGCATCGGGACTGAAGCTTTCTTT
CASSPLNGIGTEAFF
>TRBJ2-4|NA|NA|TRBV19
TGTGCCAGTAGTTTAACCCAACCCGGACCAAAGGGCATTCAGTACTTC
CASSLTQPGPKGIQYF